The 27 T cell receptor beta chains below were found in one sample sequenced in a study of neurological immune-mediated disorders. TCRdb fed the 5' RACE reads into MiXCR, producing one record per CDR3 protein. Among about 89,000 distinct CDR3 sequences, approximately 2.4% were seen once, and the ten largest hold about 1.1%. The sample taken for sequencing was PBMCs. These receptors originate from a woman aged 25 to 39 with multiple sclerosis.

This clonotype was found many times. The chain joins TRBV20-1 to TRBJ1-1; a weak D match, TRBD1 (6 bases). Germline lookup yields CDR1 DFQATT and CDR2 SNEGSKA (reference sequence). CDR3 length: 14 amino acids. Trimming stripped 4 bases from V and 4 bases from J, with 16 bases between. In nucleotides, the CDR3 is TGCAGTGCTAAGATGGGGGGCGGAGGCACTGAAGCTTTCTTT. Its protein is CSAKMGGGGTEAFF.

This clonotype was found many times. The chain employs TRBV9 and TRBJ2-1, with D possibly being TRBD2 (6 bases). Germline values: CDR1 SGDLS, CDR2 YYNGEE. Deletions cut 3 bases from V and 0 bases from J, with 10 bases between. This CDR3 has 15 amino acids. CDR3 loop: CASSDSGGSYNEQFF. The CDR3 DNA reads as TGTGCCAGCAGCGATAGCGGTGGCTCCTACAATGAGCAGTTCTTC.

This clonotype was detected many times. The V gene is TRBV10-3, the J gene TRBJ2-7, with 15 bases that match TRBD2. The CDR3 has 17 residues. Germline CDR1 is ENHRY and CDR2 is SYGVKD. The ends lost 6 bases at V and 3 bases at J; junction bases unmatched: 9. This CDR3 is CAIRGLAGGPGRYEQYF. The CDR3, as DNA: TGTGCCATCAGGGGACTAGCGGGAGGTCCCGGCCGCTACGAGCAGTACTTC.

This clonotype occurred many times. The chain links TRBV27 to TRBJ2-7; 7 nucleotides align to TRBD1. CDR1 and CDR2 from the germline V gene are MNHEY and SMNVEV (reference sequence). This CDR3 has 16 residues. After removal of 6 bases from V and 2 bases from J, the junction contained 13 bases not matched to a gene. The CDR3 DNA is TGTGCCAGCAGGAGAGACAGGGCTGATGGGGCCTACGAGCAGTACTTC. This translates into CASRRDRADGAYEQYF.

This clonotype was observed many times. This rearrangement joins TRBV11-3 to TRBJ2-2; D may be TRBD1 (5 bases). The CDR3 sequence is 15 residues long. Per germline, CDR1 SGHNT and CDR2 YENEEA. Trimming pared 4 bases from V and 0 bases from J, leaving 9 bases between. The CDR3 region is CASSSTGPNTGELFF. CDR3 DNA: TGTGCCAGCAGCTCTACAGGACCGAACACCGGGGAGCTGTTTTTT.

At least ten counts were recorded for this clonotype. CDR3 residues: CASGPGLVADTQYF. The CDR3 coding sequence is TGTGCCAGCGGCCCCGGACTCGTCGCAGATACGCAGTATTTT. This sequence joins TRBV7-2 and TRBJ2-3; D is perhaps TRBD2 (5 bases). V was pared by 8 bases and J by 4 bases, with 16 bases between. The germline CDR1 and CDR2 sequences are SGHTA and FQGNSA. This CDR3 contains 14 residues.

The sample holds many counts of this clonotype. V is TRBV7-2 and J is TRBJ2-2; 9 nucleotides align to TRBD1. The V and J ends lost 5 bases and 6 bases, in that order; junction bases with no gene match: 10. The length of the CDR3 is 16 residues. In germline, CDR1 is SGHTA, CDR2 FQGNSA. Here the CDR3 DNA reads TGTGCCAGCAGCCCCCAGGGCGGACAGGGGCCCGGGGAGCTGTTTTTT. Translated: CASSPQGGQGPGELFF. The variable domain in full, with the rest retrieved from reference TRBV7-2 and TRBJ2-2, is GAGVSQSPSNKVTEKGKDVELRCDPISGHTALYWYRQSLGQGLEFLIYFQGNSAPDKSGLPSDRFSAERTGGSVSTLTIQRTQQEDSAVYLCASSPQGGQGPGELFFGEGSRLTVL.

At least ten counts were recorded for this clonotype. V and J are TRBV4-2 and TRBJ1-1; 7 bases fit TRBD1. This CDR3 spans 15 amino acids. J was trimmed by 5 bases and V by 3 bases; bases with no gene match: 9. Germline-derived CDR1 and CDR2 are LGHNA and YNFKEQ. The CDR3 DNA is TGTGCCAGCAGCCACCCTTTCCAGGGGGGAACTGAAGCTTTCTTT. Protein: CASSHPFQGGTEAFF.

This clonotype appeared many times. The J gene is TRBJ2-7, the V gene TRBV12-3 or TRBV12-4; D uncertain. V lost 6 bases and J lost 4, with 16 bases in between. CDR3 length: 14 amino acids. The CDR3 bases are TGTGCCAGCAGCCAAAGTTTTCAAATTTACGAGCAGTACTTC. It codes for CASSQSFQIYEQYF.

Ten or more counts support this clonotype. The V gene is TRBV20-1, the J gene TRBJ2-3; D is perhaps TRBD2 (6 bases). CDR3 length: 14 residues. Germline loops: CDR1 DFQATT, CDR2 SNEGSKA (reference sequence). V lost 6 bases and J lost 2, with 15 bases in between. The CDR3 reads CSAFFSGNTDTQYF. CDR3 DNA sequence: TGCAGTGCCTTTTTTAGCGGAAACACAGATACGCAGTATTTT.

This clonotype was found many times. The V gene is TRBV7-2, the J gene TRBJ1-2; D gene unclear. CDR1 SGHTA and CDR2 FQGNSA come from the germline V gene. Deletions cut 1 base from V and 0 bases from J, with 6 bases between. The CDR3 consists of 14 residues. The CDR3 DNA sequence: TGTGCCAGCAGCTTAGATCGCTCTAACTATGGCTACACCTTC. This sequence encodes CASSLDRSNYGYTF.

This clonotype was detected ten times or more. V is TRBV10-1 and J is TRBJ2-7, with TRBD1 as a possible D gene (6 bases). Deletions cut 2 bases from V and 3 bases from J, with 17 bases between. CDR1 WNHNN and CDR2 SYGVQD come from the germline V gene (reference sequence). This CDR3 comprises 16 residues. CDR3 sequence (DNA): TGCGCCAGCAGTGAGCCCGGCCGGGACAAGTACTACGAGCAGTACTTC. Its translation is CASSEPGRDKYYEQYF.

This clonotype was picked up many times. The rearrangement uses TRBV20-1 and TRBJ2-1; D might be TRBD1 or TRBD2, each matching 5 bases. The germline V gene encodes CDR1 DFQATT and CDR2 SNEGSKA (reference sequence). The ends were cut back, 6 bases at V and 6 bases at J, with 12 bases in the middle. CDR3 length: 12 amino acids. CDR3 coding DNA: TGCAGTGCGACTACCCAGGGCAATGAGCAGTTCTTC. Translation: CSATTQGNEQFF.

At least ten counts were recorded for this clonotype. This chain joins TRBV7-7 and TRBJ2-1; TRBD2 agrees at 7 bases. J lost 9 bases, V lost 5 bases, and 10 bases had no gene match. Germline V gene lookup returns CDR1 SSHAT and CDR2 FNYEAQ (reference sequence). The CDR3 contains 14 residues. CDR3 DNA: TGTGCCAGCAGCCCCAAGGGGAGGGGCCTTGAGCAGTTCTTC. Its translation is CASSPKGRGLEQFF.

This clonotype was found many times. The chain couples TRBV20-1 to TRBJ1-1; tentatively, D is TRBD1 (5 bases). CDR1 is DFQATT and CDR2 is SNEGSKA in the germline V gene (reference sequence). The CDR3 is made up of 15 amino acids. With 2 bases removed from V and 0 bases from J, the gap between germline ends came to 13 bases. In nucleotides, the CDR3 is TGCAGTGCTAGAAGTGGGGGGATGTTGAACACTGAAGCTTTCTTT. Protein sequence: CSARSGGMLNTEAFF.

This clonotype was counted ten times or more. This chain joins TRBV28 and TRBJ1-1; D might be TRBD1 (6 bases). The CDR3 spans 14 residues. Trimming stripped 2 bases from V and 6 bases from J, with 13 bases between. Germline loops: CDR1 MDHEN, CDR2 SYDVKM. This chain's CDR3 is CASSLARQVSEAFF. The CDR3 DNA sequence: TGTGCCAGCAGTTTAGCCCGACAGGTCTCTGAAGCTTTCTTT. Looking up the rest from reference TRBV28 and TRBJ1-1 gives the full variable domain: DVKVTQSSRYLVKRTGEKVFLECVQDMDHENMFWYRQDPGLGLRLIYFSYDVKMKEKGDIPEGYSVSREKKERFSLILESASTNQTSMYLCASSLARQVSEAFFGQGTRLTVV.

This clonotype came up many times. This chain connects TRBV3-1 to TRBJ2-7; TRBD2 might be the D (6 bases). The CDR3 is 15 residues long. Per germline, CDR1 LGHDT and CDR2 YNNKEL (reference sequence). Between the trimmed V and J ends, which lost 1 base and 0 bases, there was a span of 10 bases. In nucleotides, the CDR3 is TGTGCCAGCAGCCAAGGCGGGACCTCCTCCTACGAGCAGTACTTC. Residues: CASSQGGTSSYEQYF.

In this sample, this clonotype turned up many times. The chain couples TRBV5-1 to TRBJ1-1; 9 bases align to TRBD1. J gave up 6 bases and V 0 bases, and 9 bases lay outside the gene matches. The CDR3 length is 16 residues. Germline lookup yields CDR1 SGHRS and CDR2 YFSETQ. The CDR3 DNA is TGCGCCAGCAGCTTGGACCTGACAGGGGGACTCGCTGAAGCTTTCTTT. This gives the protein CASSLDLTGGLAEAFF. Variable domain in full (rest from reference TRBV5-1 and TRBJ1-1): KAGVTQTPRYLIKTRGQQVTLSCSPISGHRSVSWYQQTPGQGLQFLFEYFSETQRNKGNFPGRFSGRQFSNSRSEMNVSTLELGDSALYLCASSLDLTGGLAEAFFGQGTRLTVV.

This clonotype was observed many times. The CDR3, as DNA: TGCAGTGCTAGGGGACGGAGTTACAATGAGCAGTTCTTC. As protein: CSARGRSYNEQFF. The rearrangement uses TRBV20-1 and TRBJ2-1; D possibly matches TRBD1 or TRBD2 (5 bases each). The CDR3 length is 13 residues. Germline V gene sequence: CDR1 DFQATT, CDR2 SNEGSKA (reference sequence). Trimming cost V 3 bases and J 4 bases, with 10 bases left between them.

This clonotype was observed many times. This chain joins TRBV5-1 and TRBJ1-2; a weak D match, TRBD1 (5 bases). V was cut by 0 bases and J by 5 bases, with 11 bases left in between. This CDR3 contains 14 residues. Germline CDR1 and CDR2: SGHRS and YFSETQ. CDR3: CASSLGRGVYGYTF. The CDR3 DNA is TGCGCCAGCAGCTTGGGAAGAGGGGTGTATGGCTACACCTTC.

This clonotype was recorded at least ten times. J is TRBJ2-7 and V is TRBV29-1; D is unresolved. Germline V gene sequence: CDR1 SQVTM, CDR2 ANQGSEA. CDR3 length equals 14 residues. V was cut by 6 bases and J by 2 bases, with 17 bases left in between. The CDR3: CSVLLRAYPYEQYF. Written as DNA, the CDR3 is TGCAGCGTCCTTCTTAGGGCCTATCCCTACGAGCAGTACTTC.

As regards this clonotype: A much larger clone lies a single base off, so this may be a read error. This sequence joins TRBV10-3 and TRBJ2-7, with D uncertain. CDR3 size: 14 residues. V was cut by 6 bases and J by 0 bases, with 12 bases left in between. Per germline, CDR1 ENHRY and CDR2 SYGVKD. The DNA for the CDR3 is TGTGCCATCAGCGGAGACAAGAGCTCCTACGAGCAGTACTTC. Amino acid sequence: CAISGDKSSYEQYF.

This clonotype was found many times. This chain joins TRBV6-6 and TRBJ2-7, with a tentative D call TRBD2 (6 bases). The CDR3 sequence is 14 residues long. Germline loops: CDR1 MNHNY, CDR2 SVGAGI (reference sequence). Trimming shortened V by 7 bases and J by 0 bases, and 13 bases separated the two germline ends. The DNA of the CDR3 is TGTGCCAGCACCACAGAGCGGGCCTCCTACGAGCAGTACTTC. This encodes CASTTERASYEQYF.

The table lists this clonotype with many counts. V usage is TRBV20-1 and J usage is TRBJ2-1; 8 nucleotides line up with TRBD2. The CDR3 runs to 13 residues. V was pared by 2 bases and J by 10 bases, with 7 bases of the junction left unmatched. CDR1 is DFQATT and CDR2 is SNEGSKA in the germline V gene (reference sequence). The CDR3 sequence: CSARLREGLEQFF. The CDR3 region has the DNA TGCAGTGCTAGACTACGGGAGGGCCTAGAGCAGTTCTTC.

Ten or more counts support this clonotype. The rearrangement links TRBV5-1 to TRBJ2-5; D gene ambiguous. Looked up from germline, CDR1 is SGHRS and CDR2 is YFSETQ. V was cut by 5 bases and J by 1 base, with 6 bases left in between. The CDR3 is 12 amino acids. CDR3 sequence (DNA): TGCGCCAGCAGTCCCAGCCAAGAGACCCAGTACTTC. It yields the protein CASSPSQETQYF.

Many counts were recorded for this clonotype. This chain connects TRBV9 to TRBJ2-5; D is unresolved. The CDR3 length is 13 residues. The V and J ends lost 0 bases and 2 bases respectively, with 5 bases between them. Germline loops: CDR1 SGDLS, CDR2 YYNGEE. The CDR3 DNA follows: TGTGCCAGCAGCGTAGACCAGCAAGAGACCCAGTACTTC. It specifies CASSVDQQETQYF.

This clonotype has a count of ten or more. The DNA of the CDR3 is TGCAGTGCCGGGTCCGGGAACACTGAAGCTTTCTTT. Amino acid sequence: CSAGSGNTEAFF. The rearrangement joins TRBV20-1 to TRBJ1-1; D is ambiguous. V was pared by 6 bases and J by 1 base, with 9 bases between. CDR1 and CDR2 from the germline V gene are DFQATT and SNEGSKA (reference sequence). This CDR3 is 12 amino acids long.